Below are 17 T cell receptor beta chains sequenced from a single sample in a study of OX40 agonist ivuxolimab in advanced cancers. Clones were sequenced by immunoSEQ multiplex PCR, and TCRdb holds only the in-frame ones, with some missing. Of 95,000 to 150,000 clones listed, about 93% are singletons. The sequencing used CD4+ or CD8+ T cells sorted from blood, collected in a trial of the OX40 agonist ivuxolimab. These receptors all come from an adult with an advanced solid tumor such as melanoma, head and neck, liver or kidney cancer.

V gene TRBV28 combines with J gene TRBJ1-5, with TRBD1 matching 10 bases. The CDR3 runs to 14 residues. V lost 5 bases to trimming and J lost 4 bases; unmatched junction nucleotides: 2. Germline lookup yields CDR1 MDHEN and CDR2 SYDVKM. CDR3 bases: TGTGCCAGCAGTCGACAGGGGGCGAATCAGCCCCAGCATTTT. Translation: CASSRQGANQPQHF.

This clone occurred once. The genes are TRBV27 and TRBJ2-6, with unresolved D. The CDR3 is made up of 16 amino acids. Germline V CDR1 and CDR2: MNHEY, SMNVEV (reference sequence). The V end lost 7 bases, the J end lost 0 bases, and 13 bases lay between the germline ends. Here the CDR3 DNA reads TGTGCCAGCACCACTCAGATTAGCTCTGGGGCCAACGTCCTGACTTTC. This translates into CASTTQISSGANVLTF.

The V and J genes are TRBV30 and TRBJ1-6; unclear D gene. Trimming left V 3 bases short and J 9 bases short, with 15 bases between. Germline loops: CDR1 GTSNPN, CDR2 SVGIG (reference sequence). The length of the CDR3 is 14 residues. The CDR3 DNA sequence: TGTGCCTGGAGATGGAAGGGATCGGGTTCACCCCTCCACTTT. It is translated as CAWRWKGSGSPLHF.

The rearrangement joins TRBV18 to TRBJ2-1; tentative D call: TRBD2 (5 bases). CDR1 and CDR2 (germline): KGHSH, LQKENI. Trimming shortened V by 5 bases and J by 8 bases, and 13 bases separated the two germline ends. The CDR3 runs 13 residues. The CDR3 loop reads CASSVAQADEQFF. Written as DNA, the CDR3 is TGTGCCAGCTCAGTAGCCCAAGCGGATGAGCAGTTCTTC.

The V gene is TRBV27, the J gene TRBJ2-5; 12 nucleotides match TRBD2. After removal of 4 bases from V and 5 bases from J, the junction contained 5 bases not matched to a gene. Germline V CDR1 and CDR2: MNHEY, SMNVEV (reference sequence). The CDR3 consists of 15 residues. This CDR3 reads CASSSTSGSRETQYF. DNA for the CDR3: TGTGCCAGCAGTTCGACTAGCGGGAGTAGGGAGACCCAGTACTTC.

The rearrangement uses TRBV7-9 and TRBJ1-1; perhaps TRBD1 as D (6 bases). CDR1 is SEHNR and CDR2 is FQNEAQ in the germline V gene (reference sequence). There are 15 residues in the CDR3. Trimming stripped 6 bases from V and 3 bases from J, with 17 bases between. The chain's CDR3 is CASSPRGREDTEAFF. The CDR3 coding sequence is TGTGCCAGCAGTCCCAGGGGCCGTGAGGACACTGAAGCTTTCTTT.

V usage is TRBV4-1 and J usage is TRBJ2-3; 12 bases map to TRBD2. Per germline, CDR1 MGHRA and CDR2 YSYEKL. The CDR3 covers 20 residues. V lost 2 bases and J lost 4; bases outside the gene matches: 16. DNA for the CDR3: TGCGCCAGCAGCCAAACCGGGACTAGCGGGCTCTCCCCTTCACCAGATACGCAGTATTTT. It encodes CASSQTGTSGLSPSPDTQYF.

This chain links TRBV10-3 with TRBJ2-7; D call uncertain. The CDR3 loop spans 15 amino acids. Trimming took off 0 bases at V and 2 bases at J, with 11 bases between the two ends. The germline V gene encodes CDR1 ENHRY and CDR2 SYGVKD. The chain's CDR3 is CAISESIRKTYEQYF. The CDR3 bases are TGTGCCATCAGTGAGTCTATCAGGAAAACCTACGAGCAGTACTTC.

This sequence joins TRBV4-2 and TRBJ2-5; D gene unclear. Germline values: CDR1 LGHNA, CDR2 YNFKEQ. The CDR3 has 16 amino acids. V dropped 2 bases and J dropped 4 bases, with 17 bases sitting between them. The CDR3 loop is CASSQKTDPGGETQYF. CDR3 in DNA: TGTGCCAGCAGCCAAAAGACGGATCCCGGTGGAGAGACCCAGTACTTC.

This chain connects TRBV11-2 to TRBJ2-5; D not certain. This CDR3 has 15 residues. V was pared by 6 bases and J by 0 bases, with 14 bases between. CDR1 and CDR2 from the germline V gene are SGHAT and FQNNGV. The CDR3 bases are TGTGCCAGCAGTCCTGGGGTCAGTAACCAAGAGACCCAGTACTTC. Residues: CASSPGVSNQETQYF.

The chain recombines TRBV6-5 with TRBJ1-3; D is unclear. Trimming took off 3 bases at V and 6 bases at J, with 3 bases between the two ends. The CDR3 has 11 residues. CDR1 is MNHEY, CDR2 SVGAGI, per germline. DNA of the CDR3: TGTGCCAGCAGTTATAAAAACACCATATATTTT. This translates into CASSYKNTIYF.

This chain links TRBV2 with TRBJ2-7; tentative D call: TRBD2 (6 bases). This CDR3 comprises 15 residues. Germline assignment: CDR1 SNHLY and CDR2 FYNNEI. Trimming pared 4 bases from V and 6 bases from J, leaving 19 bases between. The CDR3 spells CASSAVVGRLGEQYF. The CDR3 DNA is TGTGCCAGCAGTGCCGTGGTAGGGAGGTTAGGCGAGCAGTACTTC. Variable domain in full (rest from reference TRBV2 and TRBJ2-7): EPEVTQTPSHQVTQMGQEVILRCVPISNHLYFYWYRQILGQKVEFLVSFYNNEISEKSEIFDDQFSVERPDGSNFTLKIRSTKLEDSAMYFCASSAVVGRLGEQYFGPGTRLTVT.

CDR3 nucleotide sequence: TGTGCCAGCAGCTTGGGTGGAGTCTCCTACGAGCAGTACTTC. Its translation: CASSLGGVSYEQYF. The J gene is TRBJ2-7, the V gene TRBV5-8, with D unresolved. Trimming pared 0 bases from V and 0 bases from J, leaving 7 bases between. This CDR3 is 14 amino acids long. Germline assignment: CDR1 SGHTS and CDR2 YDEGEE.

The J gene is TRBJ1-4, the V gene TRBV7-9; no clear D gene. Germline V gene lookup returns CDR1 SEHNR and CDR2 FQNEAQ (reference sequence). The CDR3 runs 11 residues. The V end lost 5 bases, the J end lost 8 bases, and 6 bases lay between the germline ends. The DNA of the CDR3 is TGTGCCAGCAGCCACGACGAAAAACTGTTTTTT. It specifies CASSHDEKLFF.

The V and J genes are TRBV19 and TRBJ2-2; tentatively, D is TRBD1 or TRBD2 (6 bases each). V was pared by 5 bases and J by 6 bases, with 19 bases between. Per germline, CDR1 LNHDA and CDR2 SQIVND (reference sequence). The CDR3 covers 16 residues. The CDR3 DNA reads as TGTGCCAGTAGTTACCCCAAAGGGGGAGGAGCCGGGGAGCTGTTTTTT. It yields the protein CASSYPKGGGAGELFF.

The table lists this clone with a few counts. The rearrangement links TRBV28 to TRBJ2-7; TRBD2 is a possible D gene (6 bases). This CDR3 has 14 amino acids. Trimming took 5 bases from V and 12 from J, leaving 23 bases between them. Per the germline V gene, CDR1 is MDHEN and CDR2 is SYDVKM. For the CDR3, the DNA is TGTGCCAGCAGTCCCACCGGGACTTCACATAAGCGGTACTTC. Translating gives CASSPTGTSHKRYF.

The gene calls are TRBV21-1 and TRBJ1-5. TRBV21-1 is described as a pseudogene. This CDR3 contains 14 residues. The CDR3 DNA is TGTGCCAGGAGCCTCGGGGAGAGCAATCAGCCCCAGCATTTT. It is translated as CARSLGESNQPQHF.